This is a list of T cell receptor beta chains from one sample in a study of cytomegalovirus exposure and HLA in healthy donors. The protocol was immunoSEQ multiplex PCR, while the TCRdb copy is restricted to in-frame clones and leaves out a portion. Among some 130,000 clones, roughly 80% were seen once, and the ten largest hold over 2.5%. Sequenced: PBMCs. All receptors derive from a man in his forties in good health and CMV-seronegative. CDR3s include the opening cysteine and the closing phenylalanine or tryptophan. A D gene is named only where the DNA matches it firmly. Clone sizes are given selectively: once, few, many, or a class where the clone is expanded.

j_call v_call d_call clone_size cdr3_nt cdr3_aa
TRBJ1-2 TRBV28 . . TGTGCCAGTAGCTTACCAGGCACTTTTGGGGGCTACACCTTC CASSLPGTFGGYTF
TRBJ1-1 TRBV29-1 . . TGCAGCGCCTATGATGGGAGGGACACTGAAGCTTTCTTT CSAYDGRDTEAFF
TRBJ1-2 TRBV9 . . TGTGCCAGCAGAAACCCCCCGGTTGTTGACTACACCTTC CASRNPPVVDYTF
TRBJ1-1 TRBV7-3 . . TGTGCCAGCAGCCCCTACCTGAACACTGAAGCTTTCTTT CASSPYLNTEAFF
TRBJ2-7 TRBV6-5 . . TGTGCCAGCAGTTACGGACCCCGGGGGAGCTACGAGCAGTACTTC CASSYGPRGSYEQYF
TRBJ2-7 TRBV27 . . TGTGCCAGCACACCATGGGGTTCTCGGGAACCGCAGTACTTC CASTPWGSREPQYF
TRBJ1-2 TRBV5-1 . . TGCGCCAGCAGCTTCGGTGAATATGGCTACACCTTC CASSFGEYGYTF
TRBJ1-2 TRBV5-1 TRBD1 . TGCGCCAGCAGCCGGGCTGTGGGACAGACAAATGGCTACACCTTC CASSRAVGQTNGYTF
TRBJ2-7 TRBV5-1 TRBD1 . TGCGCCAGCAGCACCGGGGACAGGGGCGAGCAGTACTTC CASSTGDRGEQYF
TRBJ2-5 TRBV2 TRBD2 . TGTGCCAGCAGTGAACGTACTAGCGGGGGGTATGAGACCCAGTACTTC CASSERTSGGYETQYF
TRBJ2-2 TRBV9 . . TGTGCCAGCAGCGTAGCTATTAGCCCCGGGGAGCTGTTTTTT CASSVAISPGELFF
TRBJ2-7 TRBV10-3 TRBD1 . TGTGCCATCAGTGAGTCGACAGGGTACCAGCAGTACTTC CAISESTGYQQYF
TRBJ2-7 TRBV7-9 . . TGTGCCAGCAGCTTCACAGGGGACTGGAGCTCCTACGAGCAGTACTTC CASSFTGDWSSYEQYF
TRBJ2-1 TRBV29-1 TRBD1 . TGCAGCGCAGGACAGGAGTACAATGAGCAGTTCTTC CSAGQEYNEQFF
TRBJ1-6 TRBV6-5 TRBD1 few TGTGCCAGCAGTTACTCTTCCGGGACAGCAAATTCACCCCTCCACTTT CASSYSSGTANSPLHF
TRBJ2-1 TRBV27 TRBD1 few TGTGCCAGCAGTGCCCCCGGGACAGGTAACAATGAGCAGTTCTTC CASSAPGTGNNEQFF
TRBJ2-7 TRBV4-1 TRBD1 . TGCGCCAGCAGCTATCCGGGACAGTCCTACGAGCAGTACTTC CASSYPGQSYEQYF
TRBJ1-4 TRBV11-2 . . TGTGCCAGCAGCTTATGGTCCCAGGAAAAACTGTTTTTT CASSLWSQEKLFF
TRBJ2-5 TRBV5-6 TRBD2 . TGTGCCAGCAGCCGGGGGACTAGCGGGAACTGGGAGACCCAGTACTTC CASSRGTSGNWETQYF
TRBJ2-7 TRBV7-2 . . TGTGCCAGCAGCCAATACGCGGCTAGCTCCTACGAGCAGTACTTC CASSQYAASSYEQYF
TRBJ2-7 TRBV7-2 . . TGTGCCAGCAGCTTACGTCTCGAGCAGTACTTC CASSLRLEQYF
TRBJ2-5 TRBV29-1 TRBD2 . TGCAGCGTTGGTCGGACTAGCGCAAAGCAAGAGACCCAGTACTTC CSVGRTSAKQETQYF
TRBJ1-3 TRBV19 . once TGTGCCAGTAGCCGAGCGGGACTTCCCGTCTCTGGAAACACCATATATTTT CASSRAGLPVSGNTIYF
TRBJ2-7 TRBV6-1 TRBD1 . TGTGCCAGCAGCAAGGGACAGCTCTCCTACGAGCAGTACTTC CASSKGQLSYEQYF
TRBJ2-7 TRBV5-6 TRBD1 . TGTGCCAGCAGCTTCAGACAGGGGAGATACGAGCAGTACTTC CASSFRQGRYEQYF
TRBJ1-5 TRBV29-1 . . TGCAGCGTCGCGGGGCAGGGCAATCAGCCCCAGCATTTT CSVAGQGNQPQHF
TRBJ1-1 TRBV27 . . TGTGCCAGCAGTACCGACAGGTTAGGGGACACTGAAGCTTTCTTT CASSTDRLGDTEAFF
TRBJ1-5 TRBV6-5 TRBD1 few TGTGCCAGCAGTTCACCGGGACAGGGTGGGCCCCAGCATTTT CASSSPGQGGPQHF
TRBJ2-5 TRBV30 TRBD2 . TGTGCCTGGGAGCCGGGGGGTCAAGAGACCCAGTACTTC CAWEPGGQETQYF
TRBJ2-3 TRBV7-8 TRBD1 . TGTGCCAGCAGACCCACGGGACAGGGCACAGATACGCAGTATTTT CASRPTGQGTDTQYF
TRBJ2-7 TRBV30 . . TGTGCCTGGAGTGTACGGGGGGCACGGTCTGGGCCGTCCGAGCAGTACTTC CAWSVRGARSGPSEQYF
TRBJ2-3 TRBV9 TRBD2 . TGTGCCAGCAGCGAGGGGGTAGCGGGGGGTACGACAGATACGCAGTATTTT CASSEGVAGGTTDTQYF
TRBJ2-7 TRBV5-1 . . TGCGCCAGCAGCTTGCGGACAGATTGGGGCGAGCAGTACTTC CASSLRTDWGEQYF
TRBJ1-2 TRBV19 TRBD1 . TGTGCCAGTAGTATTGGGACAGGGAACTATGGCTACACCTTC CASSIGTGNYGYTF
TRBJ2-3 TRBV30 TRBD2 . TGTGCCTGGAGTGTTGAGGGAGGGGCAGATACGCAGTATTTT CAWSVEGGADTQYF
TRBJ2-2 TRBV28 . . TGTGCCAGCAGCCGAGGACTGAACACCGGGGAGCTGTTTTTT CASSRGLNTGELFF
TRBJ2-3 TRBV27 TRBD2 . TGTGCCAGCAGTTCAACTAGCGGGGGAGTTACGCAGTATTTT CASSSTSGGVTQYF
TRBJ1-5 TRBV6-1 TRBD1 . TGTGCCAGCAGTGACGGGACAGGGGAGGGTCAGCCCCAGCATTTT CASSDGTGEGQPQHF
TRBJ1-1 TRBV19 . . TGTGCCAGTAGTGCCGGGTTGAACACTGAAGCTTTCTTT CASSAGLNTEAFF
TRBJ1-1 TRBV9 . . TGTGCCAGCAGCGTCCCCACAGGCGGAAACACTGAAGCTTTCTTT CASSVPTGGNTEAFF
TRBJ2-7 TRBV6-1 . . TGTGCCAGCTGGGGGGACCCATCCCACGAGCAGTACTTC CASWGDPSHEQYF
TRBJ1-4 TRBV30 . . TGTGCCTGGAGTGGCCCCGGGGGGCCGAGGGAAAAACTGTTTTTT CAWSGPGGPREKLFF
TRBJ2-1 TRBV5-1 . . TGCGCCAGCAGGGAGGGACAGCCCCCGAGGGAGCAGTTCTTC CASREGQPPREQFF
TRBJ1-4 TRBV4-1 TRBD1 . TGCGCCAGCAGCCCCGAGGACAGGGGCGAAAAACTGTTTTTT CASSPEDRGEKLFF
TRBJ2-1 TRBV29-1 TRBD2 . TGCAGCGTTGACCCGGGGGGGGCCCTCTACAATGAGCAGTTCTTC CSVDPGGALYNEQFF
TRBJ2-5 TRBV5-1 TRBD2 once TGCGCCAGCAGCTTCAGTAATACGGGGGGTCAAGAGACCCAGTACTTC CASSFSNTGGQETQYF
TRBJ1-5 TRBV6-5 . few TGTGCCATCCAAGCGGGACCTGAGGGTTATCAGCCCCAGCATTTT CAIQAGPEGYQPQHF
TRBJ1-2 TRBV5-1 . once TGCGCCAGCAGCTTCTCCCAGGTTGTCTACACCTTC CASSFSQVVYTF
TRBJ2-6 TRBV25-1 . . TGTGCCAGCAGTGATCCGGGTACTATCTCATCTGGGGCCAACGTCCTGACTTTC CASSDPGTISSGANVLTF
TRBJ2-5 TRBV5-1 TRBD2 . TGCGCCAGCAACCCGGGACTAGCCTCAGGAGGACAAGAGACCCAGTACTTC CASNPGLASGGQETQYF
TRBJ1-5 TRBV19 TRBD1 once TGTGCCACCTTACCGACAGGGAATCAGCCCCAGCATTTT CATLPTGNQPQHF